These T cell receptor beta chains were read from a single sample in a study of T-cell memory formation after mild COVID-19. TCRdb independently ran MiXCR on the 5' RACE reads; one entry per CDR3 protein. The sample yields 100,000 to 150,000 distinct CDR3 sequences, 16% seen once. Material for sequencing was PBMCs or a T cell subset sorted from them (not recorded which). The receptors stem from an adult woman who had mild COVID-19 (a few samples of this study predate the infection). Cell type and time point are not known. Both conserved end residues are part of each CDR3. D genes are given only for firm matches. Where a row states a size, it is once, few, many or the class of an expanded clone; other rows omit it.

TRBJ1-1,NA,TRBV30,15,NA,TGTGCCTGGGAGCGGGACGGATGGGTCGACACTGAAGCTTTCTTT,CAWERDGWVDTEAFF
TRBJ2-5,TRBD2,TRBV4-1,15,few,TGCGCCAGCAGCCGATATAGCGGGGTGAGGGAGACCCAGTACTTC,CASSRYSGVRETQYF
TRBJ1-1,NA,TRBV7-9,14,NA,TGTGCCAGCAGCTTAAGCGGTGGAACCGGTGAAGCTTTCTTT,CASSLSGGTGEAFF
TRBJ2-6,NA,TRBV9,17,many,TGTGCCAGCAGCCCCCCCTTATGGGGCGCTGGGGCCAACGTCCTGACTTTC,CASSPPLWGAGANVLTF
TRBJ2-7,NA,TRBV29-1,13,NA,TGCAGCGTTGAAGGTGGGGTCTCCTACGAGCAGTACTTC,CSVEGGVSYEQYF
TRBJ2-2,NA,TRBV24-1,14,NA,TGTGCCACCGGTCAGTTCGCGAACACCGGGGAGCTGTTTTTT,CATGQFANTGELFF
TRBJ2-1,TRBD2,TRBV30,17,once,TGTGCCTGGAGTGTCGGGACTAAGCGGGGGGGCCGGTATGAGCAGTTCTTC,CAWSVGTKRGGRYEQFF
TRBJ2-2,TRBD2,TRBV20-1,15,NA,TGCAGTGCTAGGACGAGGACTAGTAACACCGGGGAGCTGTTTTTT,CSARTRTSNTGELFF
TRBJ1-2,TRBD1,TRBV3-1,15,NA,TGTGCCAGCAGCCGATGGGACAGGGTCGAATATGGCTACACCTTC,CASSRWDRVEYGYTF
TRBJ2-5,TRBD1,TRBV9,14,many,TGTGCCAGCAGCGTAGGGTCAGGGGGAGAGACCCAGTACTTC,CASSVGSGGETQYF
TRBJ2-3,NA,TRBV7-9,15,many,TGTGCCAGCAGCCCACACGGGGTCCCCACAGATACGCAGTATTTT,CASSPHGVPTDTQYF
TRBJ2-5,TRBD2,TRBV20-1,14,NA,TGCAGTGCTCAACCCCTAGCGGCCCAAGAGACCCAGTACTTC,CSAQPLAAQETQYF
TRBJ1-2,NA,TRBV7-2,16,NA,TGTGCCAGCAGCTTAGCGCTGCTGTCTCCAGTCTATGGCTACACCTTC,CASSLALLSPVYGYTF
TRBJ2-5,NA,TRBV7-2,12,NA,TGTGCCAGCAGCTTAGCTCGGGGGACCCAGTACTTC,CASSLARGTQYF
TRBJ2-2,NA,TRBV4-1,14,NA,TGCGCCAGCAGCCACGCGGGCTCCTCCGGGGAGCTGTTTTTT,CASSHAGSSGELFF
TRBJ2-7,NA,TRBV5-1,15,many,TGCGCCAGCAGCTCTACGGGGTCCGTCCTAGGGGAGCAGTACTTC,CASSSTGSVLGEQYF
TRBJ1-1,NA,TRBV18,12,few,TGTGCCAGCTCACCAAGGGAGACTGAAGCTTTCTTT,CASSPRETEAFF
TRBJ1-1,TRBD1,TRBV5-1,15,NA,TGCGCCAGCAGCGTGGGACAGGGGTTAGACACTGAAGCTTTCTTT,CASSVGQGLDTEAFF
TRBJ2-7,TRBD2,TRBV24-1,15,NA,TGTGCCACCAGTGATGGACTAGCGGGGACGTACGAGCAGTACTTC,CATSDGLAGTYEQYF
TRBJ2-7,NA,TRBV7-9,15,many,TGTGCCAGCAGCGGGGGGCCGGGCGTCCTCTACGAGCAGTACTTC,CASSGGPGVLYEQYF
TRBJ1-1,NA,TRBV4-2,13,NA,TGTGCCAGCAGCCAAGATCTGGGGGTGAAAGCTTTCTTT,CASSQDLGVKAFF
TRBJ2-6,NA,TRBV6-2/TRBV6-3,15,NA,TGTGCCAGCACCAAAAGGGGTGATGGGGCCAACGTCCTGACTTTC,CASTKRGDGANVLTF
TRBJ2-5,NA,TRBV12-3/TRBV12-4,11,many,TGTGCCAGCAGTTTCGAAGAGACCCAGTACTTC,CASSFEETQYF
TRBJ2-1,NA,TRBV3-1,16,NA,TGTGCCAGCAGCCACGTGATCGGGACCAAAGACAATGAGCAGTTCTTC,CASSHVIGTKDNEQFF
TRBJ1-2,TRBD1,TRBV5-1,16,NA,TGCGCCAGCACCTTCGAACCCGGGACAGGGTACTATGGCTACACCTTC,CASTFEPGTGYYGYTF
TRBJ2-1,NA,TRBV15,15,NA,TGTGCCACCAGCAGAGATATCGCAGGGAGTGATGAGCAGTTCTTC,CATSRDIAGSDEQFF
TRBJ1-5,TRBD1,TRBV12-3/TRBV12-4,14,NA,TGTGCCAGCAGGACGGGACAGAGCAATCAGCCCCAGCATTTT,CASRTGQSNQPQHF
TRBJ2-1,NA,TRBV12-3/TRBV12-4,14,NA,TGTGCCAGCAGTTTTCGTCTCATCGGCAATGAGCAGTTCTTC,CASSFRLIGNEQFF
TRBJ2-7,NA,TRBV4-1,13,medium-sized,TGCGCCAGCAGCCAACCGAATGGGGACGAGCAGTACTTC,CASSQPNGDEQYF
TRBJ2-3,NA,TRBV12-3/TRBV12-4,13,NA,TGTGCCAGCAGTTTGGACAGCACAGATACGCAGTATTTT,CASSLDSTDTQYF
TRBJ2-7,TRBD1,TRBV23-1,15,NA,TGCGCCAGCAGCCGAACCGACAGGGACACCTACGAGCAGTACTTC,CASSRTDRDTYEQYF
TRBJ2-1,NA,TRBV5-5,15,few,TGTGCCAGCAGCTCGGCCATAGCGGCTGGGAATGAGCAGTTCTTC,CASSSAIAAGNEQFF
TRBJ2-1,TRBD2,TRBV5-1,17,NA,TGCGCCAGCAGCTCCAACGGCGGCGGGGGGCCATACAATGAGCAGTTCTTC,CASSSNGGGGPYNEQFF
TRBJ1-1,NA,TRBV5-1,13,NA,TGCGCCAGCACCCCCGTGCCGGGGACTGAAGCTTTCTTT,CASTPVPGTEAFF
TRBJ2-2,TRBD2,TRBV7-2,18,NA,TGTGCCAGCAGCTTAGTTCGGGGGAGGGACCTGATGGCCGGGGAGCTGTTTTTT,CASSLVRGRDLMAGELFF
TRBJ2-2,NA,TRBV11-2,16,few,TGTGCCAGCAGCTCCTGGAATTGGGGGATGGCCGGGGAGCTGTTTTTT,CASSSWNWGMAGELFF
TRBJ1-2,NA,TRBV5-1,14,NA,TGCGCCAGCAGCTTGGAGAGGGTCACCTATGGCTACACCTTC,CASSLERVTYGYTF
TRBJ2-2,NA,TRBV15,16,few,TGTGCCACCAGCAGAGATAGGTCGGAGGGAACACCGGGGAGCCGTTTT,CATSRDRSEGTPGSRF
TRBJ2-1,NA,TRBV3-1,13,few,TGTGCCAGCAGCCTGTTACGTGGGGGTGAGCAGTTCTTC,CASSLLRGGEQFF
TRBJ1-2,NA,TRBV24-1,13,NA,TGTGCCACCAGTGATTTGTCCGCCCGGGACTACACCTTC,CATSDLSARDYTF
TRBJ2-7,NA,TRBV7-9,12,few,TGTGCCAGCAGCCCCCCCCTCAACGAGCAGTACTTC,CASSPPLNEQYF
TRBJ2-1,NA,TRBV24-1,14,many,TGTGCCACCAGTGATGACGATTGGTTCAATGAGCAGTTCTTC,CATSDDDWFNEQFF
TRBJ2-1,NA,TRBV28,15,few,TGTGCCAGCCGGGGGGCTAGCGGTTTCTACAATGAGCAGTTCTTC,CASRGASGFYNEQFF
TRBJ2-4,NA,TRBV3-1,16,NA,TGTGCCAGCAGCCGAGGTGGTGGCGGAGCCAAAAACATTCAGTACTTC,CASSRGGGGAKNIQYF
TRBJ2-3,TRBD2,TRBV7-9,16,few,TGTGCCAGCAGCCCTCTAGCGGGAGGAAGAACAGATACGCAGTATTTT,CASSPLAGGRTDTQYF
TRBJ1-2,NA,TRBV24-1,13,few,TGTGCCACCAGTGATTTCCGGACATCAGGCTACACCTTC,CATSDFRTSGYTF
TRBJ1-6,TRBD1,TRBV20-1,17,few,TGCAGTGCTAGAGTTTCGCCCCGGACAGGGATTGCTTCACCCCTCCACTTT,CSARVSPRTGIASPLHF
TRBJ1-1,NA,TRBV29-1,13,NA,TGCAGCGTTGATTCGACCGGAGGGACTGAAGCTTTCTTT,CSVDSTGGTEAFF
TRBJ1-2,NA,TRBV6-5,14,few,TGTGCCAGCAGTCAAAACAGGGATCCGAGTGGCTACACCTTC,CASSQNRDPSGYTF
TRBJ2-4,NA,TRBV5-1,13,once,TGCGCCAGCAGCTTGGGCGGGGTGGAAATTCAGTACTTC,CASSLGGVEIQYF
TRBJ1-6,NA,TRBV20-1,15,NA,TGCAGTGCTACCCCAGTGAGCTCCTATAATTCACCCCTCCACTTT,CSATPVSSYNSPLHF
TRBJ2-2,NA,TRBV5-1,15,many,TGCGCCAGCAGCTTGGCCACAGGTGTGTCCGGGGAGCTGTTTTTT,CASSLATGVSGELFF
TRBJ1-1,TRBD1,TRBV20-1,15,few,TGCAGTGCTAGCGACAGGGGGCGAGGGAACACTGAAGCTTTCTTT,CSASDRGRGNTEAFF
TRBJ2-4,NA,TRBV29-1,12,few,TGCAGCGTTGATGGGGGAGAGAACATTCAGTACTTC,CSVDGGENIQYF